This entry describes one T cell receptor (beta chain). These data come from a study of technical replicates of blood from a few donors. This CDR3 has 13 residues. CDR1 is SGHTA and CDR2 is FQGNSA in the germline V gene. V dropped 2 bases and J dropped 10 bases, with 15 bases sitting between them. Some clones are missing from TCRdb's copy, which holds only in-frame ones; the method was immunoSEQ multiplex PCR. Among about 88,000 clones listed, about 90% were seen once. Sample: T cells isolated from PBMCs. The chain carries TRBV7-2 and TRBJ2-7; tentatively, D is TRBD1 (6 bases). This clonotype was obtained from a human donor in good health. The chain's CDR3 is CASSLISGEEQYF. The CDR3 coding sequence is TGTGCCAGCAGCTTAATCTCAGGGGAAGAACAGTACTTC.